This TCR beta chain was captured in a study of T cell responses to AZD1222 COVID-19 vaccine. CDR3 length: 16 amino acids. V was trimmed by 0 bases and J by 8 bases, leaving 20 bases between them. Germline values: CDR1 SGHRS, CDR2 YFSETQ. The protocol was immunoSEQ multiplex PCR, while the TCRdb copy is restricted to in-frame clones and leaves out a portion. Among roughly 170,000 clones listed, under 95% were seen once. The clonotype originates from an adult who received the AZD1222 COVID-19 vaccine. This chain joins TRBV5-1 and TRBJ1-2; possible D gene TRBD1, 6 bases. Material: peripheral blood, obtained 28 days after the second AZD1222 dose. For the CDR3, the DNA is TGCGCCAGCAGCTTGGTATCTGGGCAGGGGAACAGGGGCTACACCTTC. This gives the protein CASSLVSGQGNRGYTF.